Presented here are 31 T cell receptor beta chains from one specimen sequenced in a study of T cell repertoires in cytomegalovirus infection (dated by TCRdb to about 2019). This sample was sequenced with an Illumina HiSeq 1500. In-frame beta chains were kept once TCRdb had trimmed the public reads at Q25 with fastp and called clones with MiXCR. Each CDR3 protein appears once, grouped with its most common genes and DNA. The sample yields approximately 500,000 distinct CDR3 sequences; 16% were counted once. The ten largest clones add up to 24% of the sample. The sequenced material came from CD8+ T cells from PBMCs. These receptor sequences come from a human donor in good health (CMV status not recorded). Some clones in this sample may be carry-over from other donors' samples.

A remark on this clonotype: A much larger clone differs by one base, so this may be a read error. The chain's CDR3 is CASSQGGQETQYF. The CDR3 region has the DNA TGTGCCAGCAGCCAAGGAGGGCAAGAGACCCAGTACTTC. V gene TRBV14 combines with J gene TRBJ2-5; D possibly corresponds to TRBD2 (5 bases). Germline V gene sequence: CDR1 SGHDN, CDR2 FVKESK. V shed 1 base and J shed 2 bases, with 5 bases lying between them. The CDR3 has 13 amino acids.

This clonotype appeared a few times. The chain employs TRBV27 and TRBJ2-5, with 8 bases lining up with TRBD1. CDR3 length: 15 residues. The V segment lost 3 bases and the J segment 4 bases; nucleotides outside the gene matches: 7. Germline V gives CDR1 MNHEY, CDR2 SMNVEV (reference sequence). The CDR3 reads CASSLRDRGTETQYF. DNA for the CDR3: TGTGCCAGCAGTTTGAGAGACAGGGGAACAGAGACCCAGTACTTC.

This clonotype was detected ten times or more. The chain couples TRBV19 to TRBJ2-7; D not certain. The germline CDR1 and CDR2 sequences are LNHDA and SQIVND (reference sequence). V dropped 1 base and J dropped 4 bases, with 8 bases sitting between them. CDR3 length: 13 residues. The CDR3 protein is CASSIVPLYEQYF. CDR3 sequence (DNA): TGTGCCAGTAGTATAGTGCCCCTTTACGAGCAGTACTTC.

The chain couples TRBV11-2 to TRBJ1-1, with D unclear. V shed 1 base and J shed 4 bases, with 22 bases lying between them. Per the germline V gene, CDR1 is SGHAT and CDR2 is FQNNGV. This CDR3 has 18 residues. The CDR3 loop is CASSLVKFGTGKTTEAFF. CDR3 in DNA: TGTGCCAGCAGCTTAGTAAAATTCGGTACTGGAAAAACCACTGAAGCTTTCTTT.

This chain connects TRBV20-1 to TRBJ1-4, with no clear D. Per germline, CDR1 DFQATT and CDR2 SNEGSKA (reference sequence). The V and J ends lost 2 bases and 7 bases respectively, with 14 bases between them. CDR3 length: 14 residues. The CDR3 loop reads CSARFGPRGEKLFF. In DNA form, the CDR3 reads TGCAGTGCTAGATTCGGGCCTCGGGGTGAAAAACTGTTTTTT.

This clonotype was seen repeatedly, ten times or more. CDR3 loop: CASSGYANTEAFF. The DNA of the CDR3 is TGTGCCAGCTCTGGCTACGCGAACACTGAAGCTTTCTTT. This chain connects TRBV11-3 to TRBJ1-1, with D uncertain. Looked up from germline, CDR1 is SGHNT and CDR2 is YENEEA. The CDR3 runs 13 residues. Between the trimmed V and J ends, which lost 8 bases and 1 base, there was a span of 11 bases.

At least ten counts were recorded for this clonotype. This rearrangement joins TRBV7-9 to TRBJ1-6; TRBD1 matches at 7 bases. Germline loops: CDR1 SEHNR, CDR2 FQNEAQ (reference sequence). CDR3 length: 15 amino acids. Unmatched junction bases numbered 9, after V lost 8 bases and J lost 5 bases. The CDR3 sequence is CASGGTVPNNSPLHF. CDR3 DNA: TGTGCCAGCGGGGGGACAGTACCTAATAATTCACCCCTCCACTTT.

This clonotype occurred a few times. The chain is built from TRBV4-2 and TRBJ2-2, with D perhaps matching TRBD1 (6 bases). V was shortened by 0 bases and J by 3 bases, with 17 bases between the two germline ends. The germline CDR1 and CDR2 sequences are LGHNA and YNFKEQ. The CDR3 runs 18 residues. CDR3 residues: CASSQDRGSQGYTGELFF. The CDR3 DNA is TGTGCCAGCAGCCAAGATAGGGGGAGTCAGGGATACACCGGGGAGCTGTTTTTT.

This clonotype has a count of ten or more. The chain has TRBV12-3 or TRBV12-4 and TRBJ1-3; D ambiguous. Trimming pared 6 bases from V and 3 bases from J, leaving 6 bases between. The CDR3 loop spans 12 amino acids. DNA for the CDR3: TGTGCCAGCAGCACGGATGGAAACACCATATATTTT. This codes for CASSTDGNTIYF.

This clonotype came up a few times. The chain couples TRBV9 to TRBJ2-1; TRBD1 aligns across 7 bases. The CDR3 has 11 amino acids. With 4 bases clipped from V and 14 bases from J, the junction kept 6 bases outside the gene matches. Per the germline V gene, CDR1 is SGDLS and CDR2 is YYNGEE. The CDR3 sequence: CASSSRQGKFF. The DNA of the CDR3 is TGTGCCAGCAGCTCGCGACAGGGAAAGTTCTTC.

Details on this clonotype: A read error may explain this, as a much larger clone is one base away. The chain carries TRBV7-9 and TRBJ2-3; D is undetermined. Trimming removed 7 bases from V and 1 base from J, with 12 bases in between. The CDR3 loop spans 14 amino acids. CDR1 SEHNR and CDR2 FQNEAQ come from the germline V gene (reference sequence). CDR3 amino acids: CASNWNFGTDTQYF. The CDR3 DNA reads TGTGCCAGCAACTGGAATTTCGGCACAGATACGCAGTATTTT. The variable domain in full, completed from reference TRBV7-9 and TRBJ2-3, reads DTGVSQNPRHKITKRGQNVTFRCDPISEHNRLYWYRQTLGQGPEFLTYFQNEAQLEKSRLLSDRFSAERPKGSFSTLEIQRTEQGDSAMYLCASNWNFGTDTQYFGPGTRLTVL.

The chain recombines TRBV11-3 with TRBJ2-1; D might be TRBD1 or TRBD2, each matching 5 bases. Germline values: CDR1 SGHNT, CDR2 YENEEA. Trimming took 5 bases from V and 5 from J, leaving 13 bases between them. The CDR3 has 14 residues. For the CDR3, the DNA is TGTGCCAGCAGCGAACCGGGGCTTAACAATGAGCAGTTCTTC. Amino acids: CASSEPGLNNEQFF.

The sample holds many counts of this clonotype. This chain uses TRBV10-3 with TRBJ2-1, with 13 bases lining up with TRBD2. The J segment lost 7 bases and the V segment lost 6 bases, leaving 3 bases of the junction unmatched. CDR1 is ENHRY, CDR2 SYGVKD, per germline. The CDR3 has 14 residues. CDR3 bases: TGTGCCATCAGGGGACTAGCGGGACCGAATGAGCAGTTCTTC. Translation: CAIRGLAGPNEQFF.

This CDR3 reads CASSPSLGANTEAFF. In DNA, the CDR3 is TGTGCCAGCAGCCCAAGCTTGGGGGCAAACACTGAAGCTTTCTTT. This rearrangement joins TRBV7-6 to TRBJ1-1; TRBD1 might be the D (6 bases). This CDR3 is built from 15 residues. Germline assignment: CDR1 SGHVS and CDR2 FNYEAQ. The germline V and J ends were trimmed by 5 bases and 2 bases, with 15 bases remaining between them.

Turning to this clonotype: A much larger clonotype is one base distant, so this may be a read error. The CDR3 DNA reads TGTGCCATCAGTGATAAGGTCAGGGCTACAGATACGCAGTATTTT. It is translated as CAISDKVRATDTQYF. V gene TRBV10-3 combines with J gene TRBJ2-3, with TRBD1 as a possible D gene (5 bases). Between the trimmed V and J ends, which lost 3 bases and 3 bases, there was a span of 13 bases. Germline V gives CDR1 ENHRY, CDR2 SYGVKD. The CDR3 is made up of 15 amino acids.

This clonotype was seen repeatedly, ten times or more. The rearrangement joins TRBV7-2 to TRBJ1-1; D might be TRBD1 (6 bases). The V end was cut by 6 bases, the J end by 4 bases, with 15 bases between. CDR1 and CDR2 from the germline V gene are SGHTA and FQGNSA. The CDR3 extends over 14 amino acids. The CDR3 nucleotides read TGTGCCAGCAGGACAGGATTTAGGGGCACTGAAGCTTTCTTT. This encodes CASRTGFRGTEAFF.

As concerns this clonotype: A clone one base away is much larger, so this may be a read error. The V call is TRBV9, the J call TRBJ2-5, with 11 bases identical to TRBD2. Per germline, CDR1 SGDLS and CDR2 YYNGEE. V was clipped by 3 bases and J by 2 bases; unmatched bases: 3. This CDR3 has 15 amino acids. For the CDR3, the DNA is TGTGCCAGCAGCGGGGGGACTAGCGGACAAGAGACCCAGTACTTC. It codes for CASSGGTSGQETQYF. Supplemented by reference TRBV9 and TRBJ2-5, the full variable domain reads DSGVTQTPKHLITATGQRVTLRCSPRSGDLSVYWYQQSLDQGLQFLIQYYNGEERAKGNILERFSAQQFPDLHSELNLSSLELGDSALYFCASSGGTSGQETQYFGPGTRLLVL.

The chain links TRBV5-6 to TRBJ2-1; no definite D call. The ends were cut back, 2 bases at V and 12 bases at J, with 21 bases in the middle. The V gene's germline CDR1 is SGHDT and CDR2 YYEEEE. The CDR3 consists of 15 residues. The CDR3 region is CASSFFQDRWKMQFF. The CDR3 nucleotides read TGTGCCAGCAGCTTCTTTCAGGACCGATGGAAGATGCAGTTCTTC.

This chain links TRBV5-1 with TRBJ1-1, with no clear D. The V gene's germline CDR1 is SGHRS and CDR2 YFSETQ. V was shortened by 0 bases and J by 2 bases, with 11 bases between the two germline ends. CDR3 length equals 15 residues. Here the CDR3 reads CASSLEAAPNTEAFF. The CDR3 DNA follows: TGCGCCAGCAGCTTGGAAGCGGCCCCTAACACTGAAGCTTTCTTT.

This clonotype has a count of ten or more. The rearrangement links TRBV20-1 to TRBJ1-5; D call uncertain. This CDR3 has 14 residues. Germline values: CDR1 DFQATT, CDR2 SNEGSKA (reference sequence). V lost 3 bases, J lost 2 bases, and 11 bases lay in between. The CDR3 spells CSASDNLGNQPQHF. DNA for the CDR3: TGCAGTGCTAGTGACAATTTGGGCAATCAGCCCCAGCATTTT.

The CDR3 sequence is CSVTSGGSYNEQFF. The CDR3 DNA reads as TGCAGCGTTACCAGCGGGGGTTCCTACAATGAGCAGTTCTTC. The gene calls are TRBV29-1 and TRBJ2-1, with TRBD2 matching 8 bases. Trimming cost V 5 bases and J 1 base; bases outside gene matches: 4. Germline CDR1 SQVTM, CDR2 ANQGSEA. The CDR3 has 14 residues.

In this sample, this clonotype turned up many times. J is TRBJ1-1 and V is TRBV7-9; D call uncertain. The V end lost 5 bases, the J end lost 0 bases, and 10 bases lay between the germline ends. The CDR3 contains 14 residues. Germline V lookup: CDR1 SEHNR, CDR2 FQNEAQ (reference sequence). CDR3 region: CASSPQIMNTEAFF. The CDR3 bases are TGTGCCAGCAGCCCACAGATAATGAACACTGAAGCTTTCTTT.

In regard to this clonotype: At one end the junction does not follow the germline gene, possibly because of a read error. The chain has TRBV7-2 and TRBJ2-3; 8 positions match TRBD2. The germline V gene encodes CDR1 SGHTA and CDR2 FQGNSA. The CDR3 is made up of 16 amino acids. DNA for the CDR3: TGTGCAAGCAGCTTAAAACGGGGGGGCCGAACAGATACGCAGTATTTT. This encodes CASSLKRGGRTDTQYF. Variable domain in full (rest from reference TRBV7-2 and TRBJ2-3): GAGVSQSPSNKVTEKGKDVELRCDPISGHTALYWYRQSLGQGLEFLIYFQGNSAPDKSGLPSDRFSAERTGGSVSTLTIQRTQQEDSAVYLCASSLKRGGRTDTQYFGPGTRLTVL.

The CDR3 DNA follows: TGTGCCAGCAGTTTATGGGGAGCAGCTAGCTCTGGGGCCAACGTCCTGACTTTC. Protein sequence: CASSLWGAASSGANVLTF. The chain is built from TRBV28 and TRBJ2-6; a possible D gene is TRBD2 (5 bases). Germline CDR1 reads MDHEN; CDR2 reads SYDVKM. The CDR3 extends over 18 amino acids. V lost 0 bases and J 0 bases, leaving 12 bases between the germline ends.

This clonotype was counted only a few times. The chain joins TRBV4-1 to TRBJ2-7; D assignment may be TRBD1 or TRBD2 (5 bases each). This CDR3 is 13 amino acids long. With 0 bases removed from V and 5 bases from J, the gap between germline ends came to 8 bases. Per the germline V gene, CDR1 is MGHRA and CDR2 is YSYEKL. In nucleotides, the CDR3 is TGCGCCAGCAGCCAAGATCAGGGACACGAGCAGTACTTC. Translating gives CASSQDQGHEQYF.

The chain recombines TRBV27 with TRBJ1-3; D remains unclear. The CDR3 has 14 amino acids. The germline CDR1 and CDR2 sequences are MNHEY and SMNVEV (reference sequence). V lost 2 bases to trimming and J lost 0 bases, with 5 bases between them. The CDR3 nucleotides are TGTGCCAGCAGTTTAAGTAACTCTGGAAACACCATATATTTT. This codes for CASSLSNSGNTIYF.

The chain uses TRBV7-9 and TRBJ1-1; 7 bases agree with TRBD1. The CDR3 consists of 15 residues. Trimming at V came to 3 bases and at J to 0 bases, leaving 4 bases not matched to a gene. The germline CDR1 and CDR2 sequences are SEHNR and FQNEAQ (reference sequence). The CDR3 nucleotides read TGTGCCAGCAGCTTGTGGGACAGTTTGAACACTGAAGCTTTCTTT. Its translation is CASSLWDSLNTEAFF.

The sample holds one count of this clonotype. The chain recombines TRBV11-2 with TRBJ1-1, with D hard to call. This CDR3 region has 19 residues. Germline V lookup: CDR1 SGHAT, CDR2 FQNNGV. V shed 1 base and J shed 3 bases, with 24 bases lying between them. CDR3 amino acids: CASSLVRIGGIKGDTEAFF. The CDR3 nucleotides read TGTGCCAGCAGCTTAGTTCGGATAGGAGGCATAAAGGGTGACACTGAAGCTTTCTTT.

In its sample, this clonotype was seen many times. The gene calls are TRBV7-6 and TRBJ2-3; D call uncertain. Germline CDR1 and CDR2: SGHVS and FNYEAQ. The CDR3 sequence is 14 residues long. The ends were cut back, 4 bases at V and 3 bases at J, with 11 bases in the middle. CDR3 nucleotides: TGTGCCAGCAGCTCCCTAGGGTCTACAGATACGCAGTATTTT. This encodes CASSSLGSTDTQYF.

As for this clonotype: This may arise from a read error, as a much more abundant clone is one base away. This chain joins TRBV7-9 and TRBJ2-1; 7 bases align to TRBD1. CDR3 length: 15 residues. Germline lookup yields CDR1 SEHNR and CDR2 FQNEAQ (reference sequence). CDR3 coding DNA: TGTGCCAGCAGCCTCAACAGGGGACCCTACAATGAGCAGTCCTTC. It translates to CASSLNRGPYNEQSF.

The chain couples TRBV15 to TRBJ2-3, with D tentatively TRBD2 (5 bases). The V and J ends lost 2 bases and 3 bases respectively, with 12 bases between them. The germline CDR1 and CDR2 sequences are LNHNV and YYDKDF (reference sequence). CDR3 length: 15 amino acids. The CDR3 protein is CATSRKLVGTDTQYF. The CDR3 DNA follows: TGTGCCACCAGCAGAAAACTAGTGGGGACAGATACGCAGTATTTT.